Below, one TCR beta chain is given with its context. Its matching antigen is unknown. The assay was immunoSEQ multiplex PCR, and TCRdb's table has in-frame clones only and misses some. The profile shows around 120,000 clones, about 80% of them singletons. This CDR3 spans 20 amino acids. In germline, CDR1 is SGHDN, CDR2 FVKESK. Trimming cost V 1 base and J 5 bases, with 26 bases left between them. The sample is drawn from a study of identifying expanded T cells in peripheral blood. Study-wide results and caveats: Variance in clone template counts between approximately two-week samples significantly increased with total template count across all healthy donors.

Collection occurred without any documented infections or immune events in donors. This receptor was identified in a person aged 18-70 years in good health. The chain has TRBV14 and TRBJ1-4, with D maybe TRBD1 (6 bases). The sequencing sample was made of blood. In DNA form, the CDR3 reads TGTGCCAGCAGCCAAGGGTTGGTGCGCGCAACAGGGCGGATAAATGAAAAACTGTTTTTT. As protein: CASSQGLVRATGRINEKLFF. Looking up the rest from reference TRBV14 and TRBJ1-4 gives the full variable domain: EAGVTQFPSHSVIEKGQTVTLRCDPISGHDNLYWYRRVMGKEIKFLLHFVKESKQDESGMPNNRFLAERTGGTYSTLKVQPAELEDSGVYFCASSQGLVRATGRINEKLFFGSGTQLSVL.